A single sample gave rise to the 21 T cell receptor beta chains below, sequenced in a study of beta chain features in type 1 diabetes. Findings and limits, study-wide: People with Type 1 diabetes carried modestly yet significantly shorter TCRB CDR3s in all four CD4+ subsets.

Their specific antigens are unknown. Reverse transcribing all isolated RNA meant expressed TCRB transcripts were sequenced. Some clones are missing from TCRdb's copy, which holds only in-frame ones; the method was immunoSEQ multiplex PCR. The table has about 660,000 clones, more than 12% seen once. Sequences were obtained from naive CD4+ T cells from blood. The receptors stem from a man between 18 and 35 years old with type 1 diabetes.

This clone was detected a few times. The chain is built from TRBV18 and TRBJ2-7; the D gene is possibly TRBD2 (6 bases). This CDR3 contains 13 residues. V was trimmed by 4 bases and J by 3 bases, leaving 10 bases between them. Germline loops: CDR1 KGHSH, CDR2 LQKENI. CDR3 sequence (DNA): TGTGCCAGCTCACAAGCGGGCGGCTACGAGCAGTACTTC. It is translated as CASSQAGGYEQYF.

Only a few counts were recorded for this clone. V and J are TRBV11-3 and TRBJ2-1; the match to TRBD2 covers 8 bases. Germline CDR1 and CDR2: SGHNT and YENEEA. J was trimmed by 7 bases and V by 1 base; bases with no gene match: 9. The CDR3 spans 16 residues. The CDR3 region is CASSLAQRGTWNEQFF. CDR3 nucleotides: TGTGCCAGCAGCTTAGCGCAGCGGGGGACTTGGAATGAGCAGTTCTTC.

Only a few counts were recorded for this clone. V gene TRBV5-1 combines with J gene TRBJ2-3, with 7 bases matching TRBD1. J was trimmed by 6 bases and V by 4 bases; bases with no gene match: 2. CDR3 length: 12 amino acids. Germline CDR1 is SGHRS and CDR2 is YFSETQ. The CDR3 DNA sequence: TGCGCCAGCAGCCAACAGGGGGATACGCAGTATTTT. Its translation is CASSQQGDTQYF. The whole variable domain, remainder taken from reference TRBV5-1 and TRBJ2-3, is KAGVTQTPRYLIKTRGQQVTLSCSPISGHRSVSWYQQTPGQGLQFLFEYFSETQRNKGNFPGRFSGRQFSNSRSEMNVSTLELGDSALYLCASSQQGDTQYFGPGTRLTVL.

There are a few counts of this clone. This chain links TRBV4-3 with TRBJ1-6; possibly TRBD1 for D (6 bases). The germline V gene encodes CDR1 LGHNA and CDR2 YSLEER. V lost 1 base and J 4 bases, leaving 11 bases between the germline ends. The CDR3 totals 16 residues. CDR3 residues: CASSQVGQSYNSPLHF. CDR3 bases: TGCGCCAGCAGCCAAGTAGGACAGTCTTATAATTCACCCCTCCACTTT.

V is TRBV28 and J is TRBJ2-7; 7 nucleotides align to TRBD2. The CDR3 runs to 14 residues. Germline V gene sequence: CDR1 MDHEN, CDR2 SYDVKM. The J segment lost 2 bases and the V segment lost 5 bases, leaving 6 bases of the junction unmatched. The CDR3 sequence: CASSPPSGAYEQYF. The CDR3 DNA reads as TGTGCCAGCAGTCCGCCTAGCGGTGCCTACGAGCAGTACTTC. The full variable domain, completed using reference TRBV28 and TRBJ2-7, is DVKVTQSSRYLVKRTGEKVFLECVQDMDHENMFWYRQDPGLGLRLIYFSYDVKMKEKGDIPEGYSVSREKKERFSLILESASTNQTSMYLCASSPPSGAYEQYFGPGTRLTVT.

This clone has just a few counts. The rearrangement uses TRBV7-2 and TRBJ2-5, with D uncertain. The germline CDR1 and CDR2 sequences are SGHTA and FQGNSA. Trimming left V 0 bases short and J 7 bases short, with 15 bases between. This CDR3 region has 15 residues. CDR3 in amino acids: CASSLASRFFGTQYF. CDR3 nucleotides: TGTGCCAGCAGCTTAGCGAGTCGGTTTTTTGGGACCCAGTACTTC. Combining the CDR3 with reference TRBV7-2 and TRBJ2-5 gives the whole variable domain GAGVSQSPSNKVTEKGKDVELRCDPISGHTALYWYRQSLGQGLEFLIYFQGNSAPDKSGLPSDRFSAERTGGSVSTLTIQRTQQEDSAVYLCASSLASRFFGTQYFGPGTRLLVL.

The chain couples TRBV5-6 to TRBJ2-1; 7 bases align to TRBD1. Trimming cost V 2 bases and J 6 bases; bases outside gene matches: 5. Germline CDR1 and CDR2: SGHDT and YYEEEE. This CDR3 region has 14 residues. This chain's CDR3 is CASSFQTGFNEQFF. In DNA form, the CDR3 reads TGTGCCAGCAGCTTTCAGACAGGGTTCAATGAGCAGTTCTTC.

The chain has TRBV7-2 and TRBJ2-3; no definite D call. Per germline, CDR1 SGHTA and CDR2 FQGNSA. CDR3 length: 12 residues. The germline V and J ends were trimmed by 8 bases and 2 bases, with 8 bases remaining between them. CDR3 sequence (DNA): TGTGCCAGCGCATCATACACAGATACGCAGTATTTT. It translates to CASASYTDTQYF.

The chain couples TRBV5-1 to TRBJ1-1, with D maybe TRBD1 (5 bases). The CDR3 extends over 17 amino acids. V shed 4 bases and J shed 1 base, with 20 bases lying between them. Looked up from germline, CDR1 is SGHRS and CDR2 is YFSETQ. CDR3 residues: CASSATHRFVENTEAFF. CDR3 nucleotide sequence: TGCGCCAGCAGCGCGACGCACAGGTTCGTCGAGAACACTGAAGCTTTCTTT.

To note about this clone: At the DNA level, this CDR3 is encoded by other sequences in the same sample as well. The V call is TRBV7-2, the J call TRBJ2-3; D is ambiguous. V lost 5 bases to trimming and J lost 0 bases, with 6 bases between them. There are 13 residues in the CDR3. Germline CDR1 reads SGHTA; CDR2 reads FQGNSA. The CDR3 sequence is CASSPPSTDTQYF. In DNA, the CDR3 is TGTGCCAGCAGCCCCCCTAGCACAGATACGCAGTATTTT.

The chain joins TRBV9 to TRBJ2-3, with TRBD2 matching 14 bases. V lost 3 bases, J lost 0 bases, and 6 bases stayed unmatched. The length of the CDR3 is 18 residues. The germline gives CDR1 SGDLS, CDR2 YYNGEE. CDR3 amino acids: CASSEPGLAGESTDTQYF. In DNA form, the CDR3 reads TGTGCCAGCAGCGAACCGGGACTAGCGGGGGAAAGCACAGATACGCAGTATTTT.

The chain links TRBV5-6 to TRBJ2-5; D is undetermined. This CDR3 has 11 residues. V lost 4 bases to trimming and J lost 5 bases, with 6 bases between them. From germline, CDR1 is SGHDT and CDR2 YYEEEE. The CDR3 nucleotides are TGTGCCAGCAGCGCCGGGGAGACCCAGTACTTC. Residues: CASSAGETQYF.

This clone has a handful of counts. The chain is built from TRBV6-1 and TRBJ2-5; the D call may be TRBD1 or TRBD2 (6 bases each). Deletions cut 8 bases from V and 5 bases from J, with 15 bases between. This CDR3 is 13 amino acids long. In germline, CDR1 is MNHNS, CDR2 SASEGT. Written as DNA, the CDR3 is TGTGCCAGCCTTAGGGGGGCTGAGGAGACCCAGTACTTC. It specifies CASLRGAEETQYF.

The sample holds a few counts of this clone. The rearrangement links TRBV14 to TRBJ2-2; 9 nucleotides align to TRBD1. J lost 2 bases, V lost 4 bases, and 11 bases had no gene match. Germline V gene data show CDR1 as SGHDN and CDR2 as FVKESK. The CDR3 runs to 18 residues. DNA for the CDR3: TGTGCCAGCAGCCCGAATCCGGGACAGGGCATCAACACCGGGGAGCTGTTTTTT. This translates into CASSPNPGQGINTGELFF.

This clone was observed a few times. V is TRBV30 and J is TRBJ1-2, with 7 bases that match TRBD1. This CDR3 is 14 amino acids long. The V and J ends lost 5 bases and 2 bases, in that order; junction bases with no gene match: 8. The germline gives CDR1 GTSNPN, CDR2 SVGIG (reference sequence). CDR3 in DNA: TGTGCCTGGGAGGACAGGACCACAAACTATGGCTACACCTTC. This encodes CAWEDRTTNYGYTF. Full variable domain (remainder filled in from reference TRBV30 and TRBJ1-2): SQTIHQWPATLVQPVGSPLSLECTVEGTSNPNLYWYRQAAGRGLQLLFYSVGIGQISSEVPQNLSASRPQDRQFILSSKKLLLSDSGFYLCAWEDRTTNYGYTFGSGTRLTVV.

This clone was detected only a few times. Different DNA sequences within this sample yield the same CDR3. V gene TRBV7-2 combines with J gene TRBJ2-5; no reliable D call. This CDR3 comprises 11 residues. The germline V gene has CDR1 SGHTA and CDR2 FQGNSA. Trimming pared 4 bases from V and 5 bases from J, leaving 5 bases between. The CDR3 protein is CASSSSETQYF. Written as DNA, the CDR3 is TGTGCCAGCAGCTCGTCCGAGACCCAGTACTTC.

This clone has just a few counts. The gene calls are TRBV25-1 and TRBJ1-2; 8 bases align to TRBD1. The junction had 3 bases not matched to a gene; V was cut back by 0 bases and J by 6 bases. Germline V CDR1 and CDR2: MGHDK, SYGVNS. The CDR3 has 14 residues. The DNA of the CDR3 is TGTGCCAGCAGTGAATACAGGACAGGGCATGGCTACACCTTC. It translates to CASSEYRTGHGYTF.

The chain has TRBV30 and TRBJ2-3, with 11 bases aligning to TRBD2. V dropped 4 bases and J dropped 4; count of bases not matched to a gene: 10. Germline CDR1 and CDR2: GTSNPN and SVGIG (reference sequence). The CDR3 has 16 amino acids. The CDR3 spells CAWKTSGNRLPDTQYF. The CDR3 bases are TGTGCCTGGAAGACTAGCGGGAACAGACTTCCAGATACGCAGTATTTT.

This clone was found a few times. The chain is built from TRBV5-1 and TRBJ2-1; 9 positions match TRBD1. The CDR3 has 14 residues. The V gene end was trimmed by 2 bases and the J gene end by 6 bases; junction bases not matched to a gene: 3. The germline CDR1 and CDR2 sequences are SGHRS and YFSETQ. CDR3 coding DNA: TGCGCCAGCAGCTTACAGGGGGCTCTCAATGAGCAGTTCTTC. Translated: CASSLQGALNEQFF.

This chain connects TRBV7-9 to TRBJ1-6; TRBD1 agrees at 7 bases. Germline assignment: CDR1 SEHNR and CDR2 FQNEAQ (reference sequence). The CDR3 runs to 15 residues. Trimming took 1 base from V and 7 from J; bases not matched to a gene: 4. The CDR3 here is CASSLVGGANSPLHF. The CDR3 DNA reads TGTGCCAGCAGCTTAGTAGGGGGCGCAAATTCACCCCTCCACTTT.

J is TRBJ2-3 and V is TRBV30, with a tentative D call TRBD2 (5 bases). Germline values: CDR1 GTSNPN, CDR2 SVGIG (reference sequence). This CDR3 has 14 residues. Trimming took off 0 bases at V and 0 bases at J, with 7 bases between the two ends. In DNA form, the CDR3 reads TGTGCCTGGAGTGTGTGGGAGAGCACAGATACGCAGTATTTT. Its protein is CAWSVWESTDTQYF.